These 16 T cell receptor beta chains were sequenced from one sample in a study of Ad26.COV2.S vaccination and SARS-CoV-2 variants. Using immunoSEQ multiplex PCR, the repertoire was profiled, and TCRdb retains in-frame clones only, with some absent. Here the sample spans roughly 140,000 clones, roughly 85% being singletons. The source was peripheral blood, collected after recovery from COVID-19. The receptors originated from a human donor who had recovered from COVID-19.

The V gene is TRBV11-2, the J gene TRBJ1-1; tentatively, D is TRBD1 (6 bases). The CDR3 runs to 16 residues. V dropped 4 bases and J dropped 1 base, with 16 bases sitting between them. Germline lookup yields CDR1 SGHAT and CDR2 FQNNGV. This CDR3 is CASSSLRGAKNTEAFF. DNA of the CDR3: TGTGCCAGCAGCTCCCTGAGGGGGGCCAAGAACACTGAAGCTTTCTTT.

The chain recombines TRBV7-6 with TRBJ1-1, with no clear D. Germline lookup yields CDR1 SGHVS and CDR2 FNYEAQ. V dropped 3 bases and J dropped 0 bases, with 8 bases sitting between them. The CDR3 has 14 amino acids. CDR3: CASSLGGMNTEAFF. For the CDR3, the DNA is TGTGCCAGCAGCTTGGGAGGGATGAACACTGAAGCTTTCTTT.

This chain connects TRBV28 to TRBJ2-7; 10 bases align to TRBD1. CDR1 MDHEN and CDR2 SYDVKM come from the germline V gene. V lost 5 bases and J lost 5; bases outside the gene matches: 6. The CDR3 is 14 amino acids. The CDR3 protein is CASSPGTGVNEQYF. The CDR3 DNA is TGTGCCAGCAGTCCCGGGACAGGGGTCAACGAGCAGTACTTC.

The chain couples TRBV5-5 to TRBJ1-6; D not certain. CDR3 size: 15 residues. V lost 2 bases and J 8 bases, leaving 14 bases between the germline ends. Looked up from germline, CDR1 is SGHKS and CDR2 is YYEKEE (reference sequence). The CDR3 loop reads CASSFTFSLDSPLHF. CDR3 DNA sequence: TGTGCCAGCAGCTTTACATTCTCCCTAGATTCACCCCTCCACTTT.

This chain links TRBV5-1 with TRBJ2-3; tentatively, D is TRBD1 (5 bases). V was clipped by 0 bases and J by 2 bases, with 16 bases between them. The CDR3 extends over 17 amino acids. Germline V gene sequence: CDR1 SGHRS, CDR2 YFSETQ. CDR3 amino acids: CASSLAGFSTATDTQYF. CDR3 bases: TGCGCCAGCAGCTTGGCCGGATTTTCGACAGCCACAGATACGCAGTATTTT.

The chain combines TRBV19 with TRBJ1-5; 9 nucleotides align to TRBD1. CDR1 LNHDA and CDR2 SQIVND come from the germline V gene (reference sequence). Unmatched junction bases numbered 4, after V lost 8 bases and J lost 5 bases. CDR3 length: 13 residues. CDR3 bases: TGTGCCAGTGCACAGGGGGCGGATCAGCCCCAGCATTTT. Its protein product is CASAQGADQPQHF.

The V and J genes are TRBV18 and TRBJ1-4; D remains unclear. Germline-derived CDR1 and CDR2 are KGHSH and LQKENI. V was cut by 4 bases and J by 6 bases, with 9 bases left in between. CDR3 size: 13 residues. In DNA, the CDR3 is TGTGCCAGCTCACACGGCAGAGATGAAAAACTGTTTTTT. Amino acids: CASSHGRDEKLFF.

A word on this clone: A read error may explain this, as a much larger clone is one base away. The rearrangement links TRBV28 to TRBJ2-7, with D unclear. V was shortened by 5 bases and J by 3 bases, with 2 bases between the two germline ends. Germline V gene data show CDR1 as MDHEN and CDR2 as SYDVKM. The CDR3 is 10 amino acids. The CDR3 here is CASSHYEQYF. DNA for the CDR3: TGTGCCAGCAGTCACTACGAGCAGTACTTC.

The genes are TRBV7-9 and TRBJ1-6; D not resolved. Trimming took off 3 bases at V and 9 bases at J, with 6 bases between the two ends. This CDR3 comprises 12 residues. Germline-derived CDR1 and CDR2 are SEHNR and FQNEAQ (reference sequence). The CDR3 nucleotides are TGTGCCAGCAGCTTGGGGTCTTCACCCCTCCACTTT. Encoded protein: CASSLGSSPLHF.

CDR3 nucleotide sequence: TGTGCCAGCAGCGCCGACCCCCTAGGGGGAGAGACCCAGTACTTC. This sequence encodes CASSADPLGGETQYF. The chain has TRBV9 and TRBJ2-5; tentatively, D is TRBD1 (6 bases). The V end was cut by 3 bases, the J end by 4 bases, with 16 bases between. The CDR3 length is 15 residues. Germline V gene sequence: CDR1 SGDLS, CDR2 YYNGEE.

This clone was picked up many times. The chain carries TRBV30 and TRBJ1-1, with D unresolved. Trimming stripped 1 base from V and 6 bases from J, with 15 bases between. The CDR3 runs to 14 residues. Germline CDR1 is GTSNPN and CDR2 is SVGIG (reference sequence). The DNA of the CDR3 is TGTGCCTGGAGTGATGTTCGGACTGCTGCTGAAGCTTTCTTT. Translating gives CAWSDVRTAAEAFF.

The J gene is TRBJ2-3, the V gene TRBV7-2, with D uncertain. CDR3 size: 11 residues. From germline, CDR1 is SGHTA and CDR2 FQGNSA. Trimming shortened V by 3 bases and J by 2 bases, and 0 bases separated the two germline ends. CDR3 in DNA: TGTGCCAGCAGCTTCACAGATACGCAGTATTTT. Translation: CASSFTDTQYF.

In its sample, this clone was seen once. The chain uses TRBV4-3 and TRBJ1-1, with D perhaps matching TRBD1 (6 bases). The CDR3 length is 16 residues. V was pared by 4 bases and J by 5 bases, with 20 bases between. Germline V gene data show CDR1 as LGHNA and CDR2 as YSLEER. CDR3 nucleotides: TGCGCCAGCAGCCCCACCCCCGACAGGCGGAGGACTGAAGCTTTCTTT. Its protein is CASSPTPDRRRTEAFF.

This chain links TRBV7-9 with TRBJ1-1, with D maybe TRBD1 (5 bases). The CDR3 covers 17 residues. Trimming removed 5 bases from V and 1 base from J, with 20 bases in between. CDR1 is SEHNR, CDR2 FQNEAQ, per germline (reference sequence). The CDR3 spells CASSRGVTSNENTEAFF. The DNA of the CDR3 is TGTGCCAGCAGCCGGGGGGTGACTTCTAACGAGAACACTGAAGCTTTCTTT.

V gene TRBV4-3 combines with J gene TRBJ2-1; 10 bases map to TRBD2. Trimming cost V 0 bases and J 7 bases; bases outside gene matches: 3. The germline V gene encodes CDR1 LGHNA and CDR2 YSLEER. The CDR3 has 15 residues. The CDR3 DNA is TGCGCCAGCAGCCAAGATGGACTAGCGGTAAATGAGCAGTTCTTC. Protein: CASSQDGLAVNEQFF.

Notes on this clone: One junction end disagrees with the germline gene, perhaps due to a read error. The chain has TRBV2 and TRBJ2-7; 8 bases are shared with TRBD1. The length of the CDR3 is 14 residues. Germline V CDR1 and CDR2: SNHLY, FYNNEI. Written as DNA, the CDR3 is TGTGCCAGCAGGGACAGGGAATTCTCCCACGAGCAGTACTTC. It translates to CASRDREFSHEQYF.